This T cell receptor beta chain derives from a study of vaccination effects on CD4 cells after COVID-19. Remarks on this clone: Antigen: not known.

Germline lookup yields CDR1 KGHDR and CDR2 SFDVKD. Trimming pared 9 bases from V and 1 base from J, leaving 8 bases between. This CDR3 region has 12 residues. Prior to sequencing, the ViraFEST assay stimulated PBMC with viral peptide pools, which expanded the antigen-specific CD4+ T cells. Culturing for roughly 9 days preceded CD4+ T cell isolation. Of the BNT162b2 and mRNA-1273 vaccines, participants received two doses of one or the other. The assay was immunoSEQ multiplex PCR, and TCRdb's table has in-frame clones only and misses some. This repertoire shows approximately 28,000 clones, roughly 80% found once; its top ten account for roughly 5%.

The source of this sequence is a human donor who received a COVID-19 vaccine. Some clones in this sample may be carry-over from other donors' samples. The starting material was CD4+ T cells from PBMCs cultured with SARS-CoV-2 spike peptides, obtained after COVID-19 vaccination. V gene TRBV24-1 combines with J gene TRBJ1-2; no clear D. CDR3 coding DNA: TGTGCCACCTCCGACAATAACTATGGCTACACCTTC. Amino acids: CATSDNNYGYTF.